The T cell receptor (beta chain) described here comes from a study of graft-versus-host responses after intestinal transplantation. At the level of the study: Those transplanted obtained multivisceral, liver-intestinal, or isolated intestinal grafts.

The protocol was immunoSEQ multiplex PCR, while the TCRdb copy is restricted to in-frame clones and leaves out a portion. The table lists about 39,000 clones, nearly 95% of them singletons. This clone showed up just a few times. Its antigen remains unidentified. Study outcomes and limitations: Recipient-marrow GvH clones were detected, some having first appeared in ileum or blood. Across patients carrying graft-donor T cell macrochimerism, allografts held high graft-versus-host to host-versus-graft clonal ratios.

There are 14 residues in the CDR3. Trimming cost V 3 bases and J 0 bases, with 8 bases left between them. Germline V CDR1 and CDR2: MDHEN, SYDVKM. The starting material was unstimulated CD8+ T cells sorted from spleen or lymph node cells, obtained before transplant. The receptor was derived from a human donor who was the organ donor for an intestinal transplant. The rearrangement uses TRBV28 and TRBJ1-1; D uncertain. The CDR3 nucleotides are TGTGCCAGCAGTTTTGCGGATCTGAACACTGAAGCTTTCTTT. It translates to CASSFADLNTEAFF.